This entry features one T cell receptor beta chain sequence. Its antigen is not yet known. Qualities for individual bases were not recorded, and no much larger clone is one base off. The sample's time point label, decoded: resected brain tissue, or blood drawn just prior to surgery. The surgery cases that showed the highest brain T cell transcript signatures were chosen for TCR beta chain sequencing of brain tissue, and of blood when it was available. Patients had been treated with at least one anti-epileptic drug before surgery. The TCR-sequenced patients were children whose drug-resistant epilepsy was caused by tuberous sclerosis complex, focal cortical dysplasia, Rasmussen encephalitis or hemimegalencephaly. The blood samples were collected right before the epilepsy surgery. The Monarch genomic DNA purification kit was used to extract bulk genomic DNA from unsorted brain tissue and from whole blood.

The data originate from a study of brain T cells in children with intractable seizures (dated by TCRdb to the early 2020s). Concerning the study at large: Resected brain tissue from some 53 pediatric epilepsy surgery cases was first screened for immune gene transcripts using a NanoString immunology panel. About 70% of the 12 selected surgery cases also had pre-surgery blood sequenced, which left four cases with brain tissue only.

Broader findings and caveats from the paper: Sequencing depth differed between pre- and post-surgery blood, so clones missing from the pre-surgery sample may reflect undersampling. Viral specificity was inferred only from CDR3 sequence similarity, and patients' HCMV serostatus was unknown.

The germline V gene specifies MDHEN as CDR1 and SYDVKM as CDR2. From the cysteine through the phenylalanine, the CDR3 covers 15 amino acids. The read is trimmed to its CDR3 DNA, 45 bases read in frame from base 1. Germline trimming: 4 bases from V, 8 bases from J; junction bases outside gene matches: 9. The immunoSEQ assay was used to generate TCR beta chain sequences from genomic DNA. The study's processing was this. Any CDR3 sequence that did not begin with the conserved framework cysteine at position 104 was removed by hand. Clonality was calculated as one minus the normalized Shannon's Diversity Index, with values ranging from 0 (maximal diversity) to 1 (oligoclonal). Differences in the frequency of the same CDR3 between samples, such as brain versus blood, were assessed with chi-squared comparison-of-proportions tests. Public clonotypes were found through immuneACCESS searches, while the VDJdb browser was used to judge similarity to known antiviral clonotypes. TCRdb limited this immuneACCESS table to in-frame rearrangements with V and J called. A share of clones is missing; checked studies link under half to unresolved V genes, and the rest is unexplained. The V and J calls and clone size were taken over from that table, and D and trimming were inferred from the DNA. Here the sample has 50,000 to 80,000 clones; approximately 95% occur a single time. The ten largest clones capture approximately 0.38% of the sample.

This sample comprised peripheral blood, obtained at surgery. The clonotype was recovered from a boy in the first two years of life with focal cortical dysplasia and intractable seizures. The sequence is built from TRBV28 and TRBJ1-4, with 8 junctional bases fitting TRBD1. The DNA reads as follows: TGTGCCAGCAGTTCCTTTGCAGGGGGCGGGGAAAAACTGTTTTTT. Protein translation: CASSSFAGGGEKLFF.